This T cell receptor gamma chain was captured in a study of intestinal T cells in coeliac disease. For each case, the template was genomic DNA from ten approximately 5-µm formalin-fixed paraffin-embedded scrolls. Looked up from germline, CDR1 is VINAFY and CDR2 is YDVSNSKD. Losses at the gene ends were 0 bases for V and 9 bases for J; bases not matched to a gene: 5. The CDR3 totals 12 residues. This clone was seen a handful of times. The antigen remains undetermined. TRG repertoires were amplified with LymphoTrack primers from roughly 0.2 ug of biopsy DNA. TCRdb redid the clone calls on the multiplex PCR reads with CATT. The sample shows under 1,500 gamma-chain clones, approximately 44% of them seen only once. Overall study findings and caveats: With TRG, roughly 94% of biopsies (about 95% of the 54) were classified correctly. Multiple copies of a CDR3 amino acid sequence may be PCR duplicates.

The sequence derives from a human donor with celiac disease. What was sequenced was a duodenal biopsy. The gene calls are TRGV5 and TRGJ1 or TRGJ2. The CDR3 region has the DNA TGTGCCACCTGGGACAGGCGGAGTAAGAAACTCTTT. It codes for CATWDRRSKKLF.